Listed here are 14 T cell receptor beta chains from one sample, sequenced in a study of Graves' ophthalmopathy and Graves' hyperthyroidism. Investigators amplified TCR beta CDR3 regions from RNA transcripts. The first-round RT-PCR employed HTBI primers together with the Qiagen OneStep RT-PCR kit. A multiplex PCR was then performed as the second round. A single record per CDR3 protein comes from TCRdb applying MiXCR to the multiplex PCR reads. In the table there are 1 million to 1.3 million distinct CDR3 sequences, around a third of which are singletons. Material: peripheral blood or thyroid tissue (not recorded which). Source of these receptors: an adult man with Graves' hyperthyroidism.

The chain carries TRBV7-2 and TRBJ2-3, with 13 bases that match TRBD2. The CDR3 is 15 residues long. Per germline, CDR1 SGHTA and CDR2 FQGNSA. Trimming took 0 bases from V and 7 from J; bases not matched to a gene: 1. CDR3 sequence (DNA): TGTGCCAGCAGCTTAGCGGGACTAGCGGGACATACGCAGTATTTT. Encoded protein: CASSLAGLAGHTQYF.

This clonotype came up many times. The rearrangement links TRBV4-1 to TRBJ1-6; D is unclear. V dropped 0 bases and J dropped 16 bases, with 13 bases sitting between them. The CDR3 spans 13 residues. The germline CDR1 and CDR2 sequences are MGHRA and YSYEKL. CDR3 protein: CASSQESVGELHF. The DNA of the CDR3 is TGCGCCAGCAGCCAAGAAAGCGTTGGGGAGCTCCACTTT.

The chain has TRBV7-2 and TRBJ1-5, with TRBD1 as a possible D gene (6 bases). The CDR3 sequence is 14 residues long. CDR1 is SGHTA, CDR2 FQGNSA, per germline. V was trimmed by 4 bases and J by 4 bases, leaving 11 bases between them. This chain's CDR3 is CASSYQTGNQPQHF. The CDR3 DNA reads as TGTGCCAGCAGCTACCAGACAGGAAATCAGCCCCAGCATTTT.

This clonotype showed up many times. The J gene is TRBJ2-7, the V gene TRBV11-2, with 10 bases lining up with TRBD1. Germline trimming cut 4 bases from V and 3 bases from J; bases unmatched to any gene: 9. From germline, CDR1 is SGHAT and CDR2 FQNNGV. This CDR3 has 16 amino acids. The DNA of the CDR3 is TGTGCCAGCAGCTCATATCGGGACAGGGGTATCTACGAGCAGTACTTC. Translated, it gives CASSSYRDRGIYEQYF. Using reference TRBV11-2 and TRBJ2-7 for the parts outside the CDR3, the full variable domain is EAGVAQSPRYKIIEKRQSVAFWCNPISGHATLYWYQQILGQGPKLLIQFQNNGVVDDSQLPKDRFSAERLKGVDSTLKIQPAKLEDSAVYLCASSSYRDRGIYEQYFGPGTRLTVT.

Note on this clonotype: A read error may be the cause here, since a much bigger clone is one base away. The chain uses TRBV20-1 and TRBJ2-5, with D possibly TRBD1 on 6 matching bases. Per the germline V gene, CDR1 is DFQATT and CDR2 is SNEGSKA (reference sequence). This CDR3 is built from 11 residues. The CDR3, as DNA: TGCAGTACTAGAGATGAGCGGCAGGGGCCCTTC. Protein sequence: CSTRDERQGPF.

V is TRBV7-9 and J is TRBJ1-2; D call uncertain. The germline CDR1 and CDR2 sequences are SEHNR and FQNEAQ (reference sequence). The CDR3 consists of 13 residues. V was trimmed by 4 bases and J by 8 bases, leaving 14 bases between them. The CDR3 sequence: CASSSLLTPGYTF. CDR3 nucleotides: TGTGCCAGCAGCTCCCTCTTGACACCAGGCTACACCTTC.

This rearrangement joins TRBV10-1 to TRBJ2-3; D is perhaps TRBD2 (5 bases). Germline V gene data show CDR1 as WNHNN and CDR2 as SYGVQD (reference sequence). This CDR3 is built from 14 residues. V lost 3 bases and J 9 bases, leaving 16 bases between the germline ends. The CDR3 reads CASSEVSADSTQYF. In nucleotides, the CDR3 is TGCGCCAGCAGTGAAGTAAGTGCGGACTCGACGCAGTATTTT.

This clonotype was seen only a few times. The genes are TRBV9 and TRBJ2-2, with 12 bases that match TRBD2. Per germline, CDR1 SGDLS and CDR2 YYNGEE. With 4 bases clipped from V and 5 bases from J, the junction kept 6 bases outside the gene matches. This CDR3 region has 16 residues. CDR3: CASSTSGRMWTGELFF. The CDR3 DNA is TGTGCCAGCAGCACTAGCGGGAGGATGTGGACCGGGGAGCTGTTTTTT. The full variable domain, with the rest looked up from reference TRBV9 and TRBJ2-2, is DSGVTQTPKHLITATGQRVTLRCSPRSGDLSVYWYQQSLDQGLQFLIQYYNGEERAKGNILERFSAQQFPDLHSELNLSSLELGDSALYFCASSTSGRMWTGELFFGEGSRLTVL.

The V call is TRBV11-2, the J call TRBJ1-1, with no clear D. The germline V gene encodes CDR1 SGHAT and CDR2 FQNNGV. The CDR3 has 14 amino acids. Trimming shortened V by 2 bases and J by 7 bases, and 14 bases separated the two germline ends. CDR3 protein: CASSLPRATNEAFF. In nucleotides, the CDR3 is TGTGCCAGCAGCTTACCAAGAGCAACTAATGAAGCTTTCTTT.

This clonotype was counted a few times. DNA of the CDR3: TGTGCCAGCAGCCAACTCGGGCCCGGGGAGCTGTTTTTT. The encoded protein is CASSQLGPGELFF. The genes are TRBV3-1 and TRBJ2-2; D gene unclear. The germline V and J ends were trimmed by 2 bases and 6 bases, with 7 bases remaining between them. The CDR3 is 13 amino acids. Germline CDR1 LGHDT, CDR2 YNNKEL (reference sequence).

This clonotype was detected once. The chain recombines TRBV9 with TRBJ2-3, with D perhaps matching TRBD1 (6 bases). V was pared by 0 bases and J by 1 base, with 9 bases between. The V gene's germline CDR1 is SGDLS and CDR2 YYNGEE. CDR3 length: 15 residues. The CDR3 is CASSVVGAGTDTQYF. The DNA for the CDR3 is TGTGCCAGCAGCGTAGTGGGGGCCGGCACAGATACGCAGTATTTT.

This clonotype was seen a few times. The chain carries TRBV12-3 or TRBV12-4 and TRBJ2-5; D may be TRBD2 (5 bases). The CDR3 sequence is 14 residues long. The V gene lost 7 bases and the J gene lost 4 bases, with 16 bases spanning the gap. The DNA of the CDR3 is TGTGCCAGCATTGGAGCAGGAGGAGGAGAGACCCAGTACTTC. The encoded protein is CASIGAGGGETQYF.

V is TRBV6-1 and J is TRBJ1-6; 8 nucleotides line up with TRBD1. The CDR3 consists of 13 residues. CDR1 is MNHNS, CDR2 SASEGT, per germline. The junction had 5 bases not matched to a gene; V was cut back by 8 bases and J by 8 bases. The CDR3 DNA reads as TGTGCCAGCTCGGACAGGGAGGATTCACCCCTCCACTTT. It specifies CASSDREDSPLHF.

At least ten counts were recorded for this clonotype. V is TRBV2 and J is TRBJ2-7; D remains unclear. With 1 base removed from V and 5 bases from J, the gap between germline ends came to 6 bases. The CDR3 runs to 12 residues. Germline loops: CDR1 SNHLY, CDR2 FYNNEI. The CDR3 nucleotides read TGTGCCAGCAGTGAAGGTCGGAACGAGCAGTACTTC. Its protein is CASSEGRNEQYF.